This entry lists 10 T cell receptor beta chains sequenced from one sample in a study of cytomegalovirus exposure and HLA in healthy donors (dated by TCRdb to 2017 to 2019). Library preparation was by the immunoSEQ multiplex PCR assay. The multiplex PCR relied on a mix of 60 forward primers for TCR Vbeta segments and 13 reverse primers for TCR Jbeta segments. TCRdb took this table from immuneACCESS and kept in-frame rearrangements with V and J called. Such tables lack part of the clones; where checked against another copy, unresolved V genes explain under half of the gap, and the rest is unexplained. The sample table records 110,000 or so clones; less than 80% of these occur just once. The leading ten clones occupy 4% to 5% of the sample. The sample was PBMCs. The receptors derive from a middle-aged woman in good health and CMV-seropositive.

This chain joins TRBV7-9 and TRBJ1-1, with D uncertain. The CDR3 runs 14 residues. CDR1 and CDR2 from the germline V gene are SEHNR and FQNEAQ (reference sequence). V lost 3 bases to trimming and J lost 5 bases, with 13 bases between them. The CDR3 coding sequence is TGTGCCAGCAGCTTGCCGACGGGGAAAACTGAAGCTTTCTTT. Translated: CASSLPTGKTEAFF.

The chain employs TRBV7-6 and TRBJ2-2, with D unclear. This CDR3 comprises 12 residues. The ends were cut back, 3 bases at V and 6 bases at J, with 5 bases in the middle. Germline values: CDR1 SGHVS, CDR2 FNYEAQ. CDR3 region: CASSFRSGELFF. CDR3 bases: TGTGCCAGCAGCTTTCGGTCCGGGGAGCTGTTTTTT.

This clone was detected only once. V gene TRBV4-3 combines with J gene TRBJ1-2, with 9 bases lining up with TRBD1. Trimming removed 5 bases from V and 2 bases from J; junction bases left unmatched: 3. The germline V gene has CDR1 LGHNA and CDR2 YSLEER. This CDR3 has 14 amino acids. The DNA of the CDR3 is TGCGCCAGCAGCTACGGACAGGGGAACTATGGCTACACCTTC. Protein: CASSYGQGNYGYTF.

Only a few counts were recorded for this clone. The chain carries TRBV20-1 and TRBJ1-2, with D tentatively TRBD1 (5 bases). CDR1 and CDR2 from the germline V gene are DFQATT and SNEGSKA (reference sequence). The CDR3 spans 11 residues. Deletions cut 7 bases from V and 4 bases from J, with 10 bases between. The CDR3 is CSVQGGYGYTF. The CDR3 DNA follows: TGCAGTGTTCAGGGAGGCTATGGCTACACCTTC.

The chain combines TRBV11-3 with TRBJ2-1, with TRBD2 identical over 13 bases. The CDR3 has 20 amino acids. V lost 1 base, J lost 4 bases, and 13 bases stayed unmatched. Germline loops: CDR1 SGHNT, CDR2 YENEEA. CDR3 region: CASSLGRRGMTSGRYNEQFF. The CDR3, as DNA: TGTGCCAGCAGCTTAGGGCGTAGGGGGATGACTAGCGGGAGGTACAATGAGCAGTTCTTC.

The V and J genes are TRBV2 and TRBJ2-1, with 8 bases fitting TRBD2. V gave up 11 bases and J gave up 3 bases; unmatched junction bases: 9. Germline assignment: CDR1 SNHLY and CDR2 FYNNEI. The CDR3 contains 14 residues. The CDR3 sequence: CAGKSGGGYNEQFF. In DNA form, the CDR3 reads TGTGCCGGGAAGAGCGGGGGTGGCTACAATGAGCAGTTCTTC.

This clone came up a few times. V is TRBV7-8 and J is TRBJ2-1; D might be TRBD1 (6 bases). Germline lookup yields CDR1 SGHVS and CDR2 FQNEAQ. The CDR3 loop spans 13 amino acids. Trimming pared 8 bases from V and 8 bases from J, leaving 16 bases between. The CDR3 protein is CASEFRGHDEQFF. CDR3 nucleotide sequence: TGTGCCAGCGAGTTCCGGGGACACGATGAGCAGTTCTTC.

This clone was seen a handful of times. CDR3 nucleotides: TGTGCCAGCAGTTTTATCTCCCGGGGGGGCCTATCTGGGGCCAACGTCCTGACTTTC. It yields the protein CASSFISRGGLSGANVLTF. The chain recombines TRBV27 with TRBJ2-6; 8 nucleotides agree with TRBD2. The CDR3 loop spans 19 amino acids. Losses at the gene ends were 3 bases for V and 1 base for J; bases not matched to a gene: 11. Per the germline V gene, CDR1 is MNHEY and CDR2 is SMNVEV (reference sequence).

This clone has only one observation. This sequence joins TRBV27 and TRBJ1-6, with no clear D. Deletions cut 5 bases from V and 8 bases from J, with 16 bases between. Germline loops: CDR1 MNHEY, CDR2 SMNVEV (reference sequence). The CDR3 consists of 15 residues. This CDR3 reads CASSLDAGRDSPLHF. Written as DNA, the CDR3 is TGTGCCAGCAGTCTAGATGCGGGCCGGGATTCACCCCTCCACTTT.

Regarding this clone: One junction end disagrees with the germline gene, perhaps due to a read error. V is TRBV6-5 and J is TRBJ2-3; 7 bases line up with TRBD2. CDR3 length: 11 amino acids. Germline-derived CDR1 and CDR2 are MNHEY and SVGAGI. The CDR3 loop reads CASSSGLVASF. In DNA form, the CDR3 reads TGTGCCAGCAGTTCCGGACTAGTTGCCTCGTTC.